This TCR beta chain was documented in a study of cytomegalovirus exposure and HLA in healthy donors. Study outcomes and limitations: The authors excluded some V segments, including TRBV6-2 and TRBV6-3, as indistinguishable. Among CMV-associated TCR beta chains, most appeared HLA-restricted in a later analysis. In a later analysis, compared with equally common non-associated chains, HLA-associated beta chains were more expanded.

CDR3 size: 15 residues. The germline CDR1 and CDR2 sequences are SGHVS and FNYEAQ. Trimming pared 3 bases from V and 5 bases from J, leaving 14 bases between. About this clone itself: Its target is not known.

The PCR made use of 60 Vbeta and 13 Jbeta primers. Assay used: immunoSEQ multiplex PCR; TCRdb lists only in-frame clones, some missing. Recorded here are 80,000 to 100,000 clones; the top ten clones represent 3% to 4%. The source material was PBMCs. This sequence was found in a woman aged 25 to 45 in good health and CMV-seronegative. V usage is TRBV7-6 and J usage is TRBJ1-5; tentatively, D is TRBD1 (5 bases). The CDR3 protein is CASSFLAGTYQPQHF. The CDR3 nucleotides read TGTGCCAGCAGCTTTCTCGCAGGGACTTATCAGCCCCAGCATTTT.